The 5 T cell receptor beta chains presented below share a single source sample, sequenced in a study of blood T cell repertoires in COVID-19 (dated by TCRdb to 2018 to 2020). The library was built by means of the immunoSEQ multiplex PCR assay. Imported from immuneACCESS, the table was reduced by TCRdb to in-frame sequences with V and J called. These copies leave out some clones; in studies compared against another copy, an unresolved V gene accounts for under half, and the cause of the remainder is not known. The sample data list around 120,000 clones, and roughly 79% of these were observed just once. The ten largest clones add up to 2.3% of the sample. Input material: peripheral blood. The receptors were gathered from a man aged 65-85 years with acute or convalescent COVID-19.

The V gene is TRBV5-1, the J gene TRBJ2-1; a weak D match, TRBD1 (5 bases). Germline CDR1 reads SGHRS; CDR2 reads YFSETQ. CDR3 length: 14 residues. V was cut by 4 bases and J by 3 bases, with 11 bases left in between. The CDR3 protein is CASSASTDYNEQFF. The CDR3 nucleotides read TGCGCCAGCAGCGCCTCGACAGACTACAATGAGCAGTTCTTC.

V gene TRBV4-2 combines with J gene TRBJ1-4; TRBD1 matches at 7 bases. This CDR3 has 17 residues. CDR1 LGHNA and CDR2 YNFKEQ come from the germline V gene. Losses at the gene ends were 1 base for V and 5 bases for J; bases not matched to a gene: 10. The CDR3 coding sequence is TGTGCCAGCAGCCAAGGGGGACTGACAGGGCTGAATGAAAAACTGTTTTTT. Residues: CASSQGGLTGLNEKLFF.

The gene calls are TRBV6-1 and TRBJ1-5; 7 bases map to TRBD1. Germline lookup yields CDR1 MNHNS and CDR2 SASEGT. There are 17 residues in the CDR3. J was trimmed by 7 bases and V by 1 base; bases with no gene match: 13. The DNA for the CDR3 is TGTGCCAGCAGTGAAGGGGTGAAGGGGGCGTCTGGGCAGCCCCAGCATTTT. Amino acids: CASSEGVKGASGQPQHF.

The table lists this clone with a count of one. The chain couples TRBV10-1 to TRBJ2-3, with TRBD1 matching 7 bases. This CDR3 has 16 amino acids. Germline loops: CDR1 WNHNN, CDR2 SYGVQD (reference sequence). V lost 6 bases to trimming and J lost 2 bases; unmatched junction nucleotides: 11. The chain's CDR3 is CASRHPGTAYTDTQYF. The CDR3 coding sequence is TGCGCCAGCAGACACCCCGGGACAGCCTACACAGATACGCAGTATTTT.

This clone was detected many times. The V call is TRBV5-1, the J call TRBJ1-2, with TRBD1 identical over 7 bases. The CDR3 runs 12 residues. The germline gives CDR1 SGHRS, CDR2 YFSETQ. V gave up 4 bases and J gave up 9 bases; unmatched junction bases: 6. The CDR3: CASSPDRTRYTF. DNA of the CDR3: TGCGCCAGCAGCCCGGACAGGACCCGCTACACCTTC.